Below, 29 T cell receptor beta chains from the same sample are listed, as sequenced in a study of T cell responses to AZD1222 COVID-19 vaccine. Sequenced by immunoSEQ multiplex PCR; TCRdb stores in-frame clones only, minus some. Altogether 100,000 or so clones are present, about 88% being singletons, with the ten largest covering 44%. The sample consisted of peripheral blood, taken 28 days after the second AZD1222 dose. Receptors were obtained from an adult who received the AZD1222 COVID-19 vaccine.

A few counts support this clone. The CDR3 nucleotides are TGTGCCAGCAGCGGCCTTCATGCGGGGGCCAACACTGAAGCTTTCTTT. This codes for CASSGLHAGANTEAFF. The genes are TRBV28 and TRBJ1-1; TRBD1 is a possible D gene (6 bases). Looked up from germline, CDR1 is MDHEN and CDR2 is SYDVKM. The CDR3 runs to 16 residues. V gave up 6 bases and J gave up 2 bases, with 19 bases separating them. Filled out from reference TRBV28 and TRBJ1-1, the complete variable domain reads DVKVTQSSRYLVKRTGEKVFLECVQDMDHENMFWYRQDPGLGLRLIYFSYDVKMKEKGDIPEGYSVSREKKERFSLILESASTNQTSMYLCASSGLHAGANTEAFFGQGTRLTVV.

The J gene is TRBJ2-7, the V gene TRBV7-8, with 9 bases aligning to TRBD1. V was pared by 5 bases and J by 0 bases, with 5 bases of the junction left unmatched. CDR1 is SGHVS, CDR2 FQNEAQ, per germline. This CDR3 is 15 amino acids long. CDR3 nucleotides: TGTGCCAGCAGCGTAGTACAGGGGGCCTCCTACGAGCAGTACTTC. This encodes CASSVVQGASYEQYF. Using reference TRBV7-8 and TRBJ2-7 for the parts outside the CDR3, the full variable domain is GAGVSQSPRYKVAKRGQDVALRCDPISGHVSLFWYQQALGQGPEFLTYFQNEAQLDKSGLPSDRFFAERPEGSVSTLKIQRTQQEDSAVYLCASSVVQGASYEQYFGPGTRLTVT.

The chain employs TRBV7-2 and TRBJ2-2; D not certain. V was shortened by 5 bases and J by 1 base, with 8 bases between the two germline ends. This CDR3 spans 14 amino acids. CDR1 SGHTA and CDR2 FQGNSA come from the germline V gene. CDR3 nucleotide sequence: TGTGCCAGCAGCGCCCGGAGGAACACCGGGGAGCTGTTTTTT. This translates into CASSARRNTGELFF.

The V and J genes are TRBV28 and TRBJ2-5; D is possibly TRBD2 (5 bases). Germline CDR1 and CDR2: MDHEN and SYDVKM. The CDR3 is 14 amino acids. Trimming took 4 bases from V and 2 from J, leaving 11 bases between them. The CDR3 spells CASSSGEGQETQYF. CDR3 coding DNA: TGTGCCAGCAGTTCCGGAGAGGGACAAGAGACCCAGTACTTC.

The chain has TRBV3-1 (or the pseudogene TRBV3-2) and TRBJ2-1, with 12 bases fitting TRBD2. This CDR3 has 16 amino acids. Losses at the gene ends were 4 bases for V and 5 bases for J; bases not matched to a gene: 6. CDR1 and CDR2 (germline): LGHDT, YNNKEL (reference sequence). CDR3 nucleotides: TGTGCCAGCAGCCGGTTACTAGCGGGAGGAAACAATGAGCAGTTCTTC. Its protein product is CASSRLLAGGNNEQFF.

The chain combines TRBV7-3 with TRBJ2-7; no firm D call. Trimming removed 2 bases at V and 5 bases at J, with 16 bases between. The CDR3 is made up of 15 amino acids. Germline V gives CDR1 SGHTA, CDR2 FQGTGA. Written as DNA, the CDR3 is TGTGCCAGCAGCTTAGGCTCGACATTCAGCCACGAGCAGTACTTC. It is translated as CASSLGSTFSHEQYF.

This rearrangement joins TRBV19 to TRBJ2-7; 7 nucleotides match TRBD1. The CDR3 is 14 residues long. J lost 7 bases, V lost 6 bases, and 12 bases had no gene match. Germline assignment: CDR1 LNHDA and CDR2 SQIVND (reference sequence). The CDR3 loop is CASRPRGQTGEQYF. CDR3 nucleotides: TGTGCCAGTAGACCGAGGGGACAGACAGGGGAGCAGTACTTC.

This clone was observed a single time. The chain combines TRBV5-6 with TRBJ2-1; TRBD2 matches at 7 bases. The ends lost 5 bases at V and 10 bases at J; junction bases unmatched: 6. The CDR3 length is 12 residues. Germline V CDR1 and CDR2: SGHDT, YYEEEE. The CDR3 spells CASRWRENEQFF. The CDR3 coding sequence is TGTGCCAGCAGGTGGCGGGAGAACGAGCAGTTCTTC.

For the CDR3, the DNA is TGTGCCAGCGATGGCAGGGCTCTGGATGGCTACACCTTC. It translates to CASDGRALDGYTF. The V call is TRBV21-1, the J call TRBJ1-2; the D call of TRBD1 is as the table states it, not checked on the DNA. TRBV21-1 constitutes a pseudogene. CDR3 length equals 13 residues.

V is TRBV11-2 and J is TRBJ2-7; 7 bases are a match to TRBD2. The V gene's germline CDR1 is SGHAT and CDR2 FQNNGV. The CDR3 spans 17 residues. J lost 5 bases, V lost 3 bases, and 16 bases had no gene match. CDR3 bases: TGTGCCAGCAGCTTTCCACGGAGCGGGGTGCCCGCTGACGAGCAGTACTTC. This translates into CASSFPRSGVPADEQYF.

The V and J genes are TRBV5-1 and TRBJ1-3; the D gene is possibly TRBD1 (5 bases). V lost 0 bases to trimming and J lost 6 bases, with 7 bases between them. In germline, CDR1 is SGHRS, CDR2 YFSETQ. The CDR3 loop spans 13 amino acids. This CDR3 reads CASSLGGENTIYF. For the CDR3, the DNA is TGCGCCAGCAGCTTGGGAGGGGAAAACACCATATATTTT.

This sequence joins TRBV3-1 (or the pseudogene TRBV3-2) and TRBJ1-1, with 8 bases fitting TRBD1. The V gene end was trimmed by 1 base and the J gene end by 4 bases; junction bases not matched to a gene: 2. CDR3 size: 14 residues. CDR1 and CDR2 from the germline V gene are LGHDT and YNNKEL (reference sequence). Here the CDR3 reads CASSQGQGATEAFF. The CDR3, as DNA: TGTGCCAGCAGCCAAGGGCAGGGGGCCACTGAAGCTTTCTTT.

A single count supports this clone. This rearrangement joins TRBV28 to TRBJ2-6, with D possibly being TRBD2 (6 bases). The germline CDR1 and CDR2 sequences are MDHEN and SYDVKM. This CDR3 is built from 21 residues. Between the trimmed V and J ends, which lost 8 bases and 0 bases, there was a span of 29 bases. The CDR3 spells CASSPPLGGSGDPSGANVLTF. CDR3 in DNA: TGTGCCAGCTCGCCTCCGCTGGGGGGTTCGGGGGATCCCTCTGGGGCCAACGTCCTGACTTTC.

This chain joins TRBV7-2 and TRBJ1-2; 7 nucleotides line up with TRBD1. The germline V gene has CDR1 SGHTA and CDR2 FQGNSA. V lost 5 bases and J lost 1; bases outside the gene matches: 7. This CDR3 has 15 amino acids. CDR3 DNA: TGTGCCAGCAGCGCCACCAGGGACAGTAACTATGGCTACACCTTC. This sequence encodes CASSATRDSNYGYTF.

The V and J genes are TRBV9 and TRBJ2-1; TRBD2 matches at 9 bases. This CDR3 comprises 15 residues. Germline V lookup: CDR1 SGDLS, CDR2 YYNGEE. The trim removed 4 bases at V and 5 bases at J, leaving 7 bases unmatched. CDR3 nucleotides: TGTGCCAGCAGCCCTTGGGCTAGCGGGAACAATGAGCAGTTCTTC. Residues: CASSPWASGNNEQFF.

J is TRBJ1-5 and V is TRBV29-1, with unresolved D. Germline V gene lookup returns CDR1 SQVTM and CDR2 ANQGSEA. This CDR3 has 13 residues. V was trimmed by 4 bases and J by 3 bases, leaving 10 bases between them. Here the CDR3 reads CSVVTQPNQPQHF. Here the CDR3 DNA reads TGCAGCGTTGTAACCCAACCCAATCAGCCCCAGCATTTT.

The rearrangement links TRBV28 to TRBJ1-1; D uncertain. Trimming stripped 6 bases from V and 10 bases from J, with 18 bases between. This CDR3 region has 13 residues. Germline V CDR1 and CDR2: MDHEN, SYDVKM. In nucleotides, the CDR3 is TGTGCCAGCAGCCCCGGTTGGCAAGAGGGAGCTTTCTTT. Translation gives CASSPGWQEGAFF.

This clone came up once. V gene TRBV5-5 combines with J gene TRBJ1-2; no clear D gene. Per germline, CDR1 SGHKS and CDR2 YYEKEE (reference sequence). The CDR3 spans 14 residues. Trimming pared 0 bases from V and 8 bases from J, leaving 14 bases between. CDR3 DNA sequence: TGTGCCAGCAGCTTGGCCATCCCTGTGGGCGGCTACACCTTC. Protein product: CASSLAIPVGGYTF.

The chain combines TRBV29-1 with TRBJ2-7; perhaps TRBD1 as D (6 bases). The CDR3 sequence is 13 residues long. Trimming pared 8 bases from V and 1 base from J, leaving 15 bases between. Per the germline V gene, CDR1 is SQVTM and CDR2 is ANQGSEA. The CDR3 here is CSFRGQPSYEQYF. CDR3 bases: TGCAGCTTTAGGGGACAACCGTCCTACGAGCAGTACTTC.

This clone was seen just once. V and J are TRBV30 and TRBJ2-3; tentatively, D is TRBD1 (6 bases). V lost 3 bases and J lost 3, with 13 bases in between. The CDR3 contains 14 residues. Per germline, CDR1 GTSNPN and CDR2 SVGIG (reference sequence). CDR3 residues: CAWRVAGATDTQYF. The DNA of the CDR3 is TGTGCCTGGAGAGTCGCAGGGGCGACAGATACGCAGTATTTT.

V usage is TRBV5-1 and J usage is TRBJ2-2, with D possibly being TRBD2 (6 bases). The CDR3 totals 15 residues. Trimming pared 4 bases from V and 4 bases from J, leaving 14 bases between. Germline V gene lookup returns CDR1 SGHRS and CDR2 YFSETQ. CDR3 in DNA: TGCGCCAGCAGCAGCACCGGGACTCTCACCGGGGAGCTGTTTTTT. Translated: CASSSTGTLTGELFF.

The CDR3 coding sequence is TGTGCCAGCTCATCTCAGGGGGAACAGCCCCAGCATTTT. This encodes CASSSQGEQPQHF. The chain has TRBV18 and TRBJ1-5; 7 bases match TRBD1. This CDR3 has 13 residues. Germline CDR1 reads KGHSH; CDR2 reads LQKENI. Trimming took 5 bases from V and 7 from J; bases not matched to a gene: 5.

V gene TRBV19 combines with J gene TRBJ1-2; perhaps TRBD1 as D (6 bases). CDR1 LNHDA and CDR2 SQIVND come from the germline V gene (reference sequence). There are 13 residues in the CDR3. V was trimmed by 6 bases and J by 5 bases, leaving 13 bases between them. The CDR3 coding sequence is TGTGCCAGTAGGCAACCTACAGGGTATGGCTACACCTTC. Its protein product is CASRQPTGYGYTF.

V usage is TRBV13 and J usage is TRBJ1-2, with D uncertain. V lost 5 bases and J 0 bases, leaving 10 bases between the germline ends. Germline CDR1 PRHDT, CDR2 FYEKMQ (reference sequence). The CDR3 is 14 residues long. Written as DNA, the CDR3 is TGTGCCAGCAGCATCGGAACTGCTAACTATGGCTACACCTTC. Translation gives CASSIGTANYGYTF.

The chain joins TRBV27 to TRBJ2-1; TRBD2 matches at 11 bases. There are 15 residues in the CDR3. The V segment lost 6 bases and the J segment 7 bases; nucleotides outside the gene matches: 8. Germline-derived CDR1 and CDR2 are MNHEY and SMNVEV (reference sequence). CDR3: CASSKLAGVGNEQFF. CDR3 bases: TGTGCCAGCAGCAAACTAGCGGGAGTAGGAAATGAGCAGTTCTTC.

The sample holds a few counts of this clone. CDR3 protein: CARGQRNYEQYF. The CDR3 DNA reads TGTGCCAGAGGACAGAGAAACTACGAGCAGTACTTC. This chain connects TRBV2 to TRBJ2-7, with TRBD1 as a possible D gene (6 bases). Germline V gene lookup returns CDR1 SNHLY and CDR2 FYNNEI. V lost 9 bases and J lost 3, with 12 bases in between. This CDR3 contains 12 residues. The full variable domain, in which reference TRBV2 and TRBJ2-7 provide the parts outside the CDR3, is EPEVTQTPSHQVTQMGQEVILRCVPISNHLYFYWYRQILGQKVEFLVSFYNNEISEKSEIFDDQFSVERPDGSNFTLKIRSTKLEDSAMYFCARGQRNYEQYFGPGTRLTVT.

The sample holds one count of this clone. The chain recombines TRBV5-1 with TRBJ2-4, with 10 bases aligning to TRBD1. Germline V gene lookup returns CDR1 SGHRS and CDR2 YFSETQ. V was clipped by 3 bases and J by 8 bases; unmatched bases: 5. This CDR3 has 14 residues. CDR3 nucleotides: TGCGCCAGCAGCTGGGACAGGGGAGGGGACATTCAGTACTTC. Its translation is CASSWDRGGDIQYF. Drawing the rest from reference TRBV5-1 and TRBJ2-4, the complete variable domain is KAGVTQTPRYLIKTRGQQVTLSCSPISGHRSVSWYQQTPGQGLQFLFEYFSETQRNKGNFPGRFSGRQFSNSRSEMNVSTLELGDSALYLCASSWDRGGDIQYFGAGTRLSVL.

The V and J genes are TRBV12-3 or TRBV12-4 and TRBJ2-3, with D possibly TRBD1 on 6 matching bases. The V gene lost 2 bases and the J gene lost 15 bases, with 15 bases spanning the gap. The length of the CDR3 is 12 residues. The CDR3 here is CASSLRTAGDYF. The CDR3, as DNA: TGTGCCAGCAGTTTAAGGACAGCCGGCGATTATTTT.

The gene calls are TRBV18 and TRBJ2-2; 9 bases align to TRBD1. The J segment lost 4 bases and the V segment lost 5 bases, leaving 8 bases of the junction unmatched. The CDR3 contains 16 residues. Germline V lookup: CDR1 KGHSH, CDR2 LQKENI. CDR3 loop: CASSRVRGQGTGELFF. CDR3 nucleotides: TGTGCCAGCTCAAGAGTCCGGGGACAGGGCACCGGGGAGCTGTTTTTT.